The next 21 T cell receptor beta chains were all read from a single sample in a study of T cell responses to AZD1222 COVID-19 vaccine. Sequencing was performed with immunoSEQ multiplex PCR; in TCRdb, only in-frame clones are kept and a portion is missing. The sample consists of about 120,000 clones, about 89% of them appearing once. The sequenced sample was peripheral blood, obtained on day 0 of AZD1222 vaccination. Receptors were obtained from an adult in good health.

This clone showed up just once. The chain employs TRBV19 and TRBJ1-2; 9 nucleotides line up with TRBD1. From germline, CDR1 is LNHDA and CDR2 SQIVND (reference sequence). J lost 6 bases, V lost 8 bases, and 13 bases had no gene match. The CDR3 extends over 15 amino acids. The CDR3 DNA is TGTGCCAGTGGGACAGGGATCGGGCTTCAGGATGGCTACACCTTC. Amino acid sequence: CASGTGIGLQDGYTF.

The chain links TRBV12-5 to TRBJ1-2; D unresolved. Looked up from germline, CDR1 is LGHNT and CDR2 is FRNRAP. The CDR3 loop spans 13 amino acids. V was cut by 7 bases and J by 4 bases, with 13 bases left in between. The CDR3 nucleotides read TGTGCTAGTGCCCCCCTCACGAGCTATGGCTACACCTTC. It codes for CASAPLTSYGYTF.

For the CDR3, the DNA is TGTGCCAGCAGCGTTAGTGGGGGGGTCCCCTACGAGCAGTACTTC. Translating gives CASSVSGGVPYEQYF. V is TRBV7-2 and J is TRBJ2-7, with 7 bases matching TRBD2. V shed 5 bases and J 2 bases; nucleotides not matched to a gene: 9. Germline lookup yields CDR1 SGHTA and CDR2 FQGNSA. This CDR3 has 15 amino acids.

The J gene is TRBJ2-7, the V gene TRBV16; D perhaps matches TRBD1 (6 bases). V lost 5 bases and J lost 3, with 23 bases in between. The CDR3 runs to 17 residues. CDR1 and CDR2 from the germline V gene are KGHSY and FQNENV. Here the CDR3 reads CASSGKGVSALFYEQYF. The CDR3 bases are TGTGCCAGCAGCGGGAAGGGGGTTTCGGCCCTGTTCTACGAGCAGTACTTC.

The table lists this clone with a count of one. The chain has TRBV6-5 and TRBJ1-5; TRBD1 might be the D (6 bases). Germline lookup yields CDR1 MNHEY and CDR2 SVGAGI. This CDR3 region has 13 residues. V was shortened by 6 bases and J by 4 bases, with 10 bases between the two germline ends. CDR3 DNA: TGTGCCAGCAGGGAGGACAGAAATCAGCCCCAGCATTTT. It translates to CASREDRNQPQHF.

The rearrangement joins TRBV9 to TRBJ1-1; D call uncertain. The V and J ends lost 4 bases and 1 base respectively, with 8 bases between them. This CDR3 is 13 amino acids long. Germline CDR1 reads SGDLS; CDR2 reads YYNGEE. The DNA of the CDR3 is TGTGCCAGCAGCCTTGGGAGGAACACTGAAGCTTTCTTT. Protein sequence: CASSLGRNTEAFF.

V and J are TRBV4-1 and TRBJ2-7, with D perhaps given as TRBD1 or TRBD2 (6 bases each). The V gene lost 0 bases and the J gene lost 2 bases, with 11 bases spanning the gap. The CDR3 has 15 residues. Germline V gene sequence: CDR1 MGHRA, CDR2 YSYEKL. CDR3 nucleotide sequence: TGCGCCAGCAGCCAAGATGGGGGGCTAACCTACGAGCAGTACTTC. This translates into CASSQDGGLTYEQYF.

The CDR3 region has the DNA TGCGCCAGCAGCCAAACAGGGACAAGGAACTCAGATACGCAGTATTTT. Its protein is CASSQTGTRNSDTQYF. The rearrangement joins TRBV4-3 to TRBJ2-3; TRBD1 is a possible D gene (6 bases). The length of the CDR3 is 16 residues. V was clipped by 2 bases and J by 4 bases, with 16 bases between them. Germline V gene sequence: CDR1 LGHNA, CDR2 YSLEER.

This chain connects TRBV9 to TRBJ2-6; D is unresolved. The CDR3 contains 14 residues. Looked up from germline, CDR1 is SGDLS and CDR2 is YYNGEE. The ends were cut back, 2 bases at V and 4 bases at J, with 7 bases in the middle. Here the CDR3 reads CASSVSTGANVLTF. CDR3 bases: TGTGCCAGCAGCGTTTCTACGGGGGCCAACGTCCTGACTTTC.

This clone appeared a single time. The chain joins TRBV12-3 or TRBV12-4 to TRBJ1-2; D remains ambiguous. V lost 10 bases, J lost 8 bases, and 11 bases lay in between. The CDR3 contains 10 residues. The CDR3: CATQARGYTF. The CDR3 nucleotides are TGTGCCACCCAAGCGAGGGGCTACACCTTC.

The rearrangement links TRBV14 to TRBJ2-5; maybe TRBD1 (6 bases). Deletions cut 1 base from V and 2 bases from J, with 11 bases between. Germline lookup yields CDR1 SGHDN and CDR2 FVKESK. The CDR3 has 15 residues. The DNA for the CDR3 is TGTGCCAGCAGCCAAGTCGTGGACAGTCAAGAGACCCAGTACTTC. This encodes CASSQVVDSQETQYF.

This chain connects TRBV29-1 to TRBJ2-7; 9 bases fit TRBD1. Germline V CDR1 and CDR2: SQVTM, ANQGSEA. CDR3 length: 12 amino acids. V was pared by 4 bases and J by 4 bases, with 2 bases of the junction left unmatched. The CDR3 protein is CSVGGQGYEQYF. CDR3 nucleotide sequence: TGCAGCGTTGGGGGACAGGGTTACGAGCAGTACTTC.

The chain uses TRBV3-1 (or the pseudogene TRBV3-2) and TRBJ1-2, with D uncertain. The germline V gene has CDR1 LGHDT and CDR2 YNNKEL (reference sequence). Trimming cost V 5 bases and J 0 bases, with 16 bases left between them. The CDR3 totals 16 residues. DNA for the CDR3: TGTGCCAGCAGCGGGTCGAGGATAATAGCTAACTATGGCTACACCTTC. As protein: CASSGSRIIANYGYTF.

In nucleotides, the CDR3 is TGTGCCTGGAGTCAGGGGACTCATTATAGCAATCAGCCCCAGCATTTT. Its protein product is CAWSQGTHYSNQPQHF. The V call is TRBV30, the J call TRBJ1-5; possibly TRBD1 for D (6 bases). The CDR3 extends over 16 amino acids. V was shortened by 2 bases and J by 0 bases, with 14 bases between the two germline ends. Germline CDR1 and CDR2: GTSNPN and SVGIG (reference sequence).

This rearrangement joins TRBV11-2 to TRBJ2-7; tentatively, D is TRBD2 (5 bases). CDR3 length: 12 amino acids. The V end was cut by 3 bases, the J end by 4 bases, with 7 bases between. Germline V gene sequence: CDR1 SGHAT, CDR2 FQNNGV. The CDR3 sequence is CASSFGGYEQYF. The CDR3 DNA is TGTGCCAGCAGCTTTGGAGGTTACGAGCAGTACTTC.

Here the CDR3 DNA reads TGTGCCAGCAGCCTAGGGGTTGGCTACACCTTC. It translates to CASSLGVGYTF. This chain links TRBV3-1 (or the pseudogene TRBV3-2) with TRBJ1-2; weak D call: TRBD1 (5 bases). CDR3 length: 11 residues. The germline V gene has CDR1 LGHDT and CDR2 YNNKEL (reference sequence). V was clipped by 4 bases and J by 7 bases, with 7 bases between them.

The chain combines TRBV15 with TRBJ1-2; D is uncertain. The ends were cut back, 4 bases at V and 3 bases at J, with 9 bases in the middle. This CDR3 region has 13 residues. Per germline, CDR1 LNHNV and CDR2 YYDKDF (reference sequence). CDR3 DNA: TGTGCCACCAGCACCGGGGTCGACTATGGCTACACCTTC. Its protein product is CATSTGVDYGYTF.

CDR3 loop: CATTARPSNTGELFF. In nucleotides, the CDR3 is TGTGCCACCACCGCCAGGCCCTCGAACACCGGGGAGCTGTTTTTT. The rearrangement joins TRBV6-1 to TRBJ2-2; D gene unclear. The germline CDR1 and CDR2 sequences are MNHNS and SASEGT. The CDR3 loop spans 15 amino acids. V was shortened by 10 bases and J by 0 bases, with 15 bases between the two germline ends.

This chain connects TRBV12-3 or TRBV12-4 to TRBJ2-7; unclear D gene. Trimming stripped 5 bases from V and 6 bases from J, with 8 bases between. The CDR3 totals 11 residues. The CDR3 coding sequence is TGTGCCAGCAGTAGGTGGGGCGAGCAGTACTTC. It yields the protein CASSRWGEQYF.

V gene TRBV11-2 combines with J gene TRBJ2-2, with 9 nucleotides matching TRBD1. CDR3 length: 16 amino acids. Germline CDR1 reads SGHAT; CDR2 reads FQNNGV. Trimming took 5 bases from V and 0 from J; bases not matched to a gene: 4. The CDR3 here is CASSTRQGANTGELFF. The DNA of the CDR3 is TGTGCCAGCAGCACCCGACAGGGGGCGAACACCGGGGAGCTGTTTTTT.

The J gene is TRBJ2-1, the V gene TRBV6-5; a possible D gene is TRBD2 (6 bases). The CDR3 has 15 amino acids. V was cut by 6 bases and J by 0 bases, with 12 bases left in between. Germline V gives CDR1 MNHEY, CDR2 SVGAGI. The CDR3 DNA sequence: TGTGCCAGCAGCGAGGAGGGATCCTCCTACAATGAGCAGTTCTTC. Protein product: CASSEEGSSYNEQFF.